The 5 T cell receptor beta chains presented below share a single source sample, sequenced in a study of CD8+CD57+ T cells in acquired aplastic anemia. According to the study, genomic DNA was the template for TCR beta VDJ and CDR3 profiling. In TCRdb, the reads were re-called with MiXCR into one record per CDR3 protein. The data hold about 200,000 distinct CDR3 sequences, with almost 50% observed a single time. Patients selected for sequencing had displayed CD8+CD57+ cell expansion by flow cytometry. Sequenced material: sorted CD4+, CD8+, or CD8+CD57+ T cells (not recorded which) from PBMCs. These receptors were collected from a human donor with aplastic anemia.

CDR3 nucleotide sequence: TGTGCCAGCAGCGGGGAACACTCTAGCGGGGGCACAGATACGCAGTATTTT. This gives the protein CASSGEHSSGGTDTQYF. The rearrangement uses TRBV7-9 and TRBJ2-3, with 9 bases lining up with TRBD2. V gave up 5 bases and J gave up 1 base; unmatched junction bases: 10. Germline loops: CDR1 SEHNR, CDR2 FQNEAQ (reference sequence). The CDR3 has 17 amino acids.

This clonotype was recorded at least ten times. The J gene is TRBJ1-4, the V gene TRBV7-9, with D perhaps TRBD1 (5 bases). Germline values: CDR1 SEHNR, CDR2 FQNEAQ (reference sequence). V was trimmed by 5 bases and J by 8 bases, leaving 21 bases between them. The CDR3 spans 16 residues. This CDR3 is CASSRDPVGMGEKLFF. CDR3 nucleotide sequence: TGTGCCAGCAGCCGGGACCCCGTAGGGATGGGGGAAAAACTGTTTTTT.

Remarks on this clonotype: The CDR3 ends on some other residue instead of the conserved phenylalanine or tryptophan, so this is likely a read error. The chain uses TRBV7-2 and TRBJ2-5, with 7 bases fitting TRBD1. The J segment lost 7 bases and the V segment lost 6 bases, leaving 8 bases of the junction unmatched. Germline V gene lookup returns CDR1 SGHTA and CDR2 FQGNSA. The length of the CDR3 is 13 residues. CDR3 DNA: TGTGCCAGCAGATACGAGGGGGCAGGGACCCAGTACTAC. Its translation: CASRYEGAGTQYY.

The J gene is TRBJ2-1, the V gene TRBV2; tentative D call: TRBD2 (5 bases). V lost 2 bases and J lost 8, with 16 bases in between. CDR1 and CDR2 from the germline V gene are SNHLY and FYNNEI. This CDR3 is 15 amino acids long. The CDR3 is CASSEHAGPRDEQFF. CDR3 coding DNA: TGTGCCAGCAGTGAACATGCGGGCCCTCGGGATGAGCAGTTCTTC.

CDR3 residues: CSASLAGANYEQYF. The CDR3 DNA follows: TGCAGTGCTAGTCTCGCGGGGGCGAACTACGAGCAGTACTTC. V and J are TRBV20-1 and TRBJ2-7, with D possibly matching TRBD2 (7 bases). Germline V gene sequence: CDR1 DFQATT, CDR2 SNEGSKA (reference sequence). This CDR3 spans 14 amino acids. Trimming removed 3 bases from V and 3 bases from J, with 15 bases in between.